Included here is one T cell receptor (beta chain) sequence, with context. Germline trimming cut 5 bases from V and 3 bases from J; bases unmatched to any gene: 3. From germline, CDR1 is SGHTA and CDR2 FQGNSA. The CDR3 spans 14 residues. The study ran its PCR with 60 Vbeta and 13 Jbeta primers. Assay: immunoSEQ multiplex PCR; the TCRdb copy retains only in-frame clones and omits some. The sample lists 110,000 to 150,000 clones; about three quarters were seen once. The sample is drawn from a study of cytomegalovirus exposure and HLA in healthy donors. Sequencing used PBMCs. The chain links TRBV7-2 to TRBJ1-5, with 8 bases matching TRBD1. The sequence was obtained from a male donor in good health and CMV-seronegative. DNA for the CDR3: TGTGCCAGCAGCCTGGACAGGGTCAATCAGCCCCAGCATTTT. It specifies CASSLDRVNQPQHF. The full variable domain, rest sourced from reference TRBV7-2 and TRBJ1-5, is GAGVSQSPSNKVTEKGKDVELRCDPISGHTALYWYRQSLGQGLEFLIYFQGNSAPDKSGLPSDRFSAERTGGSVSTLTIQRTQQEDSAVYLCASSLDRVNQPQHFGDGTRLSIL.